These 29 T cell receptor beta chains were all obtained from the same sample, sequenced in a study of blood T cell repertoires in COVID-19. Profiling relied on immunoSEQ multiplex PCR, and the TCRdb table lists in-frame clones only, not all of them. Of some 270,000 clones listed, roughly 89% are singletons. The material sequenced was peripheral blood. The receptors originated from a woman between 40 and 50 years old who had recovered from COVID-19.

The chain employs TRBV5-1 and TRBJ1-4; 8 nucleotides agree with TRBD1. Trimming at V came to 4 bases and at J to 8 bases, leaving 19 bases not matched to a gene. The CDR3 has 18 amino acids. The germline V gene has CDR1 SGHRS and CDR2 YFSETQ. DNA of the CDR3: TGCGCCAGCAGCATCCGCTTTATTTCCGGGACAGGAGGGGAAAAACTGTTTTTT. Translating it yields CASSIRFISGTGGEKLFF. The variable domain in full, with the rest retrieved from reference TRBV5-1 and TRBJ1-4, is KAGVTQTPRYLIKTRGQQVTLSCSPISGHRSVSWYQQTPGQGLQFLFEYFSETQRNKGNFPGRFSGRQFSNSRSEMNVSTLELGDSALYLCASSIRFISGTGGEKLFFGSGTQLSVL.

This clone was observed once. The V gene is TRBV10-2, the J gene TRBJ1-3, with D uncertain. Looked up from germline, CDR1 is WSHSY and CDR2 is SAAADI. The CDR3 contains 15 residues. Deletions cut 2 bases from V and 0 bases from J, with 8 bases between. The CDR3 spells CASSEAGASGNTIYF. Written as DNA, the CDR3 is TGCGCCAGCAGTGAGGCGGGAGCCTCTGGAAACACCATATATTTT.

Remarks on this clone: Additional DNA sequences in this sample encode the identical CDR3. The CDR3 DNA sequence: TGTGCCAGCAGCTTAGGGGCAGGGGGTAACTATGGCTACACCTTC. It is translated as CASSLGAGGNYGYTF. This chain links TRBV7-2 with TRBJ1-2, with TRBD1 matching 7 bases. Germline V CDR1 and CDR2: SGHTA, FQGNSA. This CDR3 is 15 amino acids long. V shed 1 base, J shed 1 base, and the junction held 3 bases outside the gene matches.

The V call is TRBV3-1 (or the pseudogene TRBV3-2), the J call TRBJ1-1; possibly TRBD1 for D (5 bases). The CDR3 extends over 13 amino acids. Germline loops: CDR1 LGHDT, CDR2 YNNKEL (reference sequence). V was trimmed by 2 bases and J by 6 bases, leaving 10 bases between them. The CDR3 region is CASSQRRVAEAFF. CDR3 nucleotide sequence: TGTGCCAGCAGCCAACGCAGGGTGGCTGAAGCTTTCTTT.

The chain has TRBV6-5 and TRBJ1-1; 10 bases align to TRBD1. Per germline, CDR1 MNHEY and CDR2 SVGAGI. Trimming cost V 4 bases and J 6 bases; bases outside gene matches: 8. This CDR3 has 15 amino acids. CDR3 residues: CASSSETGGRSEAFF. The CDR3 nucleotides read TGTGCCAGCAGTTCAGAGACAGGGGGCAGGTCTGAAGCTTTCTTT.

The CDR3 spells CASRRQGLGSPLHF. The CDR3 DNA sequence: TGTGCCAGCAGGCGACAGGGGCTGGGTTCACCCCTCCACTTT. The V gene is TRBV7-6, the J gene TRBJ1-6; TRBD1 matches 8 bases. The CDR3 loop spans 14 amino acids. Germline CDR1 reads SGHVS; CDR2 reads FNYEAQ. V trimming: 6 bases; J trimming: 9 bases; junction bases outside the gene matches: 7.

The rearrangement joins TRBV7-9 to TRBJ2-1; TRBD1 might be the D (5 bases). The germline V and J ends were trimmed by 5 bases and 5 bases, with 19 bases remaining between them. Germline CDR1 reads SEHNR; CDR2 reads FQNEAQ (reference sequence). The CDR3 contains 16 residues. CDR3 region: CASSPRNALGHNEQFF. Here the CDR3 DNA reads TGTGCCAGCAGCCCCCGGAACGCCCTGGGGCACAATGAGCAGTTCTTC.

This chain connects TRBV28 to TRBJ2-4, with unresolved D. Trimming removed 1 base from V and 1 base from J, with 5 bases in between. Germline V gene data show CDR1 as MDHEN and CDR2 as SYDVKM. CDR3 length equals 14 residues. DNA for the CDR3: TGTGCCAGCAGTTTATCGTTGGCCAAAAACATTCAGTACTTC. It encodes CASSLSLAKNIQYF.

The V and J genes are TRBV3-1 (or the pseudogene TRBV3-2) and TRBJ1-4; tentatively, D is TRBD1 (6 bases). CDR3 length: 14 amino acids. V was shortened by 7 bases and J by 9 bases, with 18 bases between the two germline ends. Germline-derived CDR1 and CDR2 are LGHDT and YNNKEL (reference sequence). CDR3: CASTLGGQGQKLFF. The CDR3 coding sequence is TGTGCCAGCACTCTCGGAGGCCAGGGGCAAAAACTGTTTTTT.

V gene TRBV6-1 combines with J gene TRBJ2-7; possible D gene TRBD2, 5 bases. The CDR3 length is 16 residues. V was cut by 2 bases and J by 0 bases, with 14 bases left in between. CDR1 is MNHNS and CDR2 is SASEGT in the germline V gene. The chain's CDR3 is CASSESRIRDSYEQYF. The CDR3 DNA reads TGTGCCAGCAGTGAAAGTAGAATCCGGGACTCCTACGAGCAGTACTTC.

This rearrangement joins TRBV5-8 to TRBJ2-2; the match to TRBD2 covers 7 bases. J was trimmed by 2 bases and V by 5 bases; bases with no gene match: 21. CDR1 and CDR2 (germline): SGHTS, YDEGEE. This CDR3 has 20 residues. This CDR3 reads CASRVPSGNSLPINTGELFF. CDR3 in DNA: TGTGCCAGCAGGGTGCCTAGCGGCAACTCATTACCCATCAACACCGGGGAGCTGTTTTTT.

V is TRBV10-3 and J is TRBJ1-2, with TRBD1 matching 7 bases. The germline V gene has CDR1 ENHRY and CDR2 SYGVKD. V dropped 6 bases and J dropped 8; count of bases not matched to a gene: 3. The CDR3 has 11 residues. The DNA of the CDR3 is TGTGCCATCAGAGGGGGCTGGGGCTACACCTTC. Its translation is CAIRGGWGYTF.

This chain joins TRBV3-1 (or the pseudogene TRBV3-2) and TRBJ2-5, with 8 nucleotides matching TRBD1. The CDR3 runs 14 residues. Trimming removed 2 bases from V and 2 bases from J; junction bases left unmatched: 1. CDR1 LGHDT and CDR2 YNNKEL come from the germline V gene (reference sequence). In nucleotides, the CDR3 is TGTGCCAGCAGCCAAAACAGGGGGCAAGAGACCCAGTACTTC. Protein product: CASSQNRGQETQYF.

The rearrangement joins TRBV5-1 to TRBJ2-5; 9 bases agree with TRBD2. The CDR3 runs 16 residues. CDR1 is SGHRS and CDR2 is YFSETQ in the germline V gene. The ends lost 0 bases at V and 5 bases at J; junction bases unmatched: 8. The chain's CDR3 is CASSLEVAGDGETQYF. The CDR3 coding sequence is TGCGCCAGCAGCTTGGAGGTAGCGGGGGACGGGGAGACCCAGTACTTC.

V gene TRBV9 combines with J gene TRBJ2-3, with D possibly being TRBD1 (6 bases). This CDR3 comprises 20 residues. CDR1 and CDR2 from the germline V gene are SGDLS and YYNGEE. The germline V and J ends were trimmed by 4 bases and 0 bases, with 27 bases remaining between them. DNA for the CDR3: TGTGCCAGCAGCCTACGCTCTAGTTCAGGTGGGGGCAGCAGCACAGATACGCAGTATTTT. Amino acids: CASSLRSSSGGGSSTDTQYF.

Ten or more counts support this clone. The chain recombines TRBV2 with TRBJ2-5; D might be TRBD1 (5 bases). Germline CDR1 SNHLY, CDR2 FYNNEI. Trimming cost V 5 bases and J 5 bases, with 12 bases left between them. This CDR3 contains 13 residues. The CDR3 DNA reads TGTGCCAGCAGTAGCAGGAACAGGGAGACCCAGTACTTC. Amino acids: CASSSRNRETQYF.

About this clone itself: Other DNA sequences of this sample code for an identical CDR3. The chain carries TRBV30 and TRBJ1-5; D not resolved. Trimming took 0 bases from V and 5 from J, leaving 8 bases between them. Germline loops: CDR1 GTSNPN, CDR2 SVGIG (reference sequence). The CDR3 spans 13 residues. DNA of the CDR3: TGTGCCTGGAGTGTACGCGAGGATCAGCCCCAGCATTTT. It encodes CAWSVREDQPQHF.

The chain has TRBV18 and TRBJ2-7; 9 bases match TRBD1. Losses at the gene ends were 5 bases for V and 3 bases for J; bases not matched to a gene: 11. Germline lookup yields CDR1 KGHSH and CDR2 LQKENI. This CDR3 spans 16 amino acids. The CDR3 loop reads CASSSVSGTGLYEQYF. The CDR3, as DNA: TGTGCCAGCTCATCGGTTTCCGGGACAGGGCTCTACGAGCAGTACTTC.

This chain connects TRBV14 to TRBJ2-5; 7 bases match TRBD1. Per germline, CDR1 SGHDN and CDR2 FVKESK. The length of the CDR3 is 17 residues. The J segment lost 2 bases and the V segment lost 0 bases, leaving 9 bases of the junction unmatched. The CDR3 is CASSQDVRQGNQETQYF. CDR3 nucleotide sequence: TGTGCCAGCAGCCAAGATGTGAGACAGGGCAATCAAGAGACCCAGTACTTC.

The table lists this clone with a count of one. The genes are TRBV5-5 and TRBJ1-2; tentatively, D is TRBD1 (5 bases). The V gene lost 2 bases and the J gene lost 2 bases, with 13 bases spanning the gap. The germline V gene has CDR1 SGHKS and CDR2 YYEKEE (reference sequence). The CDR3 consists of 15 residues. The CDR3 nucleotides read TGTGCCAGCAGCTTAGCGGGGCCCCAAAACTATGGCTACACCTTC. Translating it yields CASSLAGPQNYGYTF.

The V gene is TRBV19, the J gene TRBJ1-1; 8 bases match TRBD1. V was pared by 3 bases and J by 6 bases, with 6 bases of the junction left unmatched. This CDR3 comprises 14 residues. From germline, CDR1 is LNHDA and CDR2 SQIVND (reference sequence). CDR3 in DNA: TGTGCCAGTAGTATTCAGGGGGCAACGGCTGAAGCTTTCTTT. Amino acids: CASSIQGATAEAFF. Full variable domain (missing parts from reference TRBV19 and TRBJ1-1): DGGITQSPKYLFRKEGQNVTLSCEQNLNHDAMYWYRQDPGQGLRLIYYSQIVNDFQKGDIAEGYSVSREKKESFPLTVTSAQKNPTAFYLCASSIQGATAEAFFGQGTRLTVV.

V gene TRBV6-2 or TRBV6-3 combines with J gene TRBJ1-5, with D unresolved. Germline V gene lookup returns CDR1 MNHEY and CDR2 SVGEGT. This CDR3 spans 12 amino acids. Trimming pared 5 bases from V and 4 bases from J, leaving 6 bases between. CDR3 nucleotides: TGTGCCAGCAGTCTCGGGAATCAGCCCCAGCATTTT. It specifies CASSLGNQPQHF.

CDR3 sequence: CASSPRAHEQYF. The CDR3 coding sequence is TGTGCCAGCAGCCCGCGGGCCCACGAGCAGTACTTC. The V gene is TRBV7-9, the J gene TRBJ2-7, with a possible D match to TRBD2 (5 bases). This CDR3 contains 12 residues. Germline CDR1 is SEHNR and CDR2 is FQNEAQ (reference sequence). V lost 5 bases to trimming and J lost 5 bases, with 10 bases between them.

J is TRBJ2-5 and V is TRBV5-4; TRBD1 agrees at 8 bases. Germline CDR1 SGHNT, CDR2 YYREEE (reference sequence). The CDR3 is 13 amino acids. V was pared by 4 bases and J by 6 bases, with 5 bases of the junction left unmatched. Written as DNA, the CDR3 is TGTGCCAGCAGCCCGGACAGGGTGAAGACCCAGTACTTC. As protein: CASSPDRVKTQYF.

The chain joins TRBV5-1 to TRBJ1-5; 7 bases map to TRBD1. In germline, CDR1 is SGHRS, CDR2 YFSETQ. This CDR3 spans 15 amino acids. The junction had 9 bases not matched to a gene; V was cut back by 4 bases and J by 5 bases. DNA for the CDR3: TGCGCCAGCAGCGCTACAGGGGCCTTCGATCAGCCCCAGCATTTT. Translating it yields CASSATGAFDQPQHF.

CDR3 in DNA: TGTGCCAGCAGTCCCAGGGGATCTGGGGCCAACGTCCTGACTTTC. Encoded protein: CASSPRGSGANVLTF. This chain links TRBV27 with TRBJ2-6; D possibly corresponds to TRBD1 (6 bases). Trimming removed 5 bases from V and 1 base from J, with 9 bases in between. This CDR3 has 15 amino acids. Germline V lookup: CDR1 MNHEY, CDR2 SMNVEV (reference sequence).

This clone was detected a few times. V gene TRBV4-2 combines with J gene TRBJ1-6, with a tentative D call TRBD1 (5 bases). Looked up from germline, CDR1 is LGHNA and CDR2 is YNFKEQ. Trimming removed 0 bases at V and 0 bases at J, with 15 bases between. The length of the CDR3 is 19 residues. In DNA, the CDR3 is TGTGCCAGCAGCCAAGAGTCCCAGGGAAAGAACTCCTATAATTCACCCCTCCACTTT. It specifies CASSQESQGKNSYNSPLHF.

The chain has TRBV3-1 (or the pseudogene TRBV3-2) and TRBJ1-4; 9 nucleotides align to TRBD1. The CDR3 length is 20 residues. V was pared by 0 bases and J by 2 bases, with 13 bases of the junction left unmatched. Germline V lookup: CDR1 LGHDT, CDR2 YNNKEL (reference sequence). The CDR3 region has the DNA TGTGCCAGCAGCCAAGATCCCGGGACAGGGAGACGGAGGACTAATGAAAAACTGTTTTTT. As protein: CASSQDPGTGRRRTNEKLFF.

The rearrangement joins TRBV28 to TRBJ1-4, with D unclear. Trimming shortened V by 5 bases and J by 2 bases, and 12 bases separated the two germline ends. CDR1 MDHEN and CDR2 SYDVKM come from the germline V gene. The CDR3 length is 15 residues. The CDR3 reads CASSVKRLTNEKLFF. CDR3 nucleotides: TGTGCCAGCAGTGTAAAGCGTTTGACTAATGAAAAACTGTTTTTT.